The TCR beta chain described here comes from a study of shared clonotypes between healthy human individuals. Naive CD8 cells, CD45RO-negative and positively selected for CCR7, excluded terminally differentiated effector memory CD45RA+ cells. Between the trimmed V and J ends, which lost 1 base and 1 base, there was a span of 11 bases. The V gene's germline CDR1 is SGHVS and CDR2 FQNEAQ. This CDR3 has 15 residues. Clones were read by immunoSEQ multiplex PCR, and TCRdb kept only the in-frame ones, dropping some. This table has 750,000 to 1,000,000 clones, 80% to 95% appearing once. Sequencing was performed on naive CD8+ T cells sorted from blood. This sequence was found in a man aged 25-45 years in good health. The V call is TRBV7-8, the J call TRBJ2-7; D not certain. The CDR3 nucleotides are TGTGCCAGCAGCTTAGTCGGGCTAGAATCCTACGAGCAGTACTTC. Translation gives CASSLVGLESYEQYF. Full variable domain (rest looked up from reference TRBV7-8 and TRBJ2-7): GAGVSQSPRYKVAKRGQDVALRCDPISGHVSLFWYQQALGQGPEFLTYFQNEAQLDKSGLPSDRFFAERPEGSVSTLKIQRTQQEDSAVYLCASSLVGLESYEQYFGPGTRLTVT.